These 19 T cell receptor beta chains share one sample of origin, sequenced in a study of T cells in Graves' hyperthyroidism and ophthalmopathy (dated by TCRdb to about 2019). The library was generated by multiplex PCR. The listed sequencing device is Illumina HiSeq 2000. The TCR beta CDR3 regions were amplified from the RNA transcripts. The TCR CDR3 was subjected to a first round of RT-PCR using the HTBI primer set and the Qiagen OneStep RT-PCR kit. The public reads were run again by TCRdb, first through fastp at Q25 and then through MiXCR, and only productive beta chains were kept. Each entry is one CDR3 protein sequence, shown with its most common DNA and genes. The sample table records around 210,000 distinct CDR3 sequences; less than 20% of these occur just once. The ten largest clones capture about half of the sample. The sample was blood. The origin of the receptors is a woman aged 45 to 65 with Graves' hyperthyroidism.

This clonotype was counted only a few times. The J gene is TRBJ1-5, the V gene TRBV7-8; D is unresolved. The germline gives CDR1 SGHVS, CDR2 FQNEAQ. This CDR3 is built from 13 residues. Trimming took 2 bases from V and 4 from J, leaving 6 bases between them. The CDR3 DNA reads as TGTGCCAGCAGCTTATTACGTAATCAGCCCCAGCATTTT. As protein: CASSLLRNQPQHF.

This clonotype has ten or more counts. V is TRBV6-1 and J is TRBJ2-1, with D perhaps matching TRBD2 (7 bases). V was shortened by 5 bases and J by 4 bases, with 27 bases between the two germline ends. There are 19 residues in the CDR3. Germline V gives CDR1 MNHNS, CDR2 SASEGT. CDR3 in DNA: TGTGCCAGCAGTACCCCTCCCGGGCCTAGCGGAGGGGGTTACAATGAGCAGTTCTTC. Its translation: CASSTPPGPSGGGYNEQFF.

This clonotype was seen many times. The CDR3 region has the DNA TGTGCCAGCAGCTTAGGGGGGGCCCCAGAGACCCAGTACTTC. Amino acid sequence: CASSLGGAPETQYF. The chain has TRBV7-2 and TRBJ2-5, with D perhaps matching TRBD1 or TRBD2 (6 bases each). Trimming removed 1 base at V and 4 bases at J, with 10 bases between. The CDR3 is made up of 14 amino acids. Per the germline V gene, CDR1 is SGHTA and CDR2 is FQGNSA. Variable domain in full (rest from reference TRBV7-2 and TRBJ2-5): GAGVSQSPSNKVTEKGKDVELRCDPISGHTALYWYRQSLGQGLEFLIYFQGNSAPDKSGLPSDRFSAERTGGSVSTLTIQRTQQEDSAVYLCASSLGGAPETQYFGPGTRLLVL.

The chain links TRBV10-3 to TRBJ2-4, with D possibly TRBD1 on 6 matching bases. The V gene's germline CDR1 is ENHRY and CDR2 SYGVKD. Trimming left V 0 bases short and J 0 bases short, with 12 bases between. This CDR3 contains 17 residues. The CDR3 here is CAISESRTDLAKNIQYF. CDR3 coding DNA: TGTGCCATCAGTGAGTCAAGGACAGACTTAGCCAAAAACATTCAGTACTTC.

The gene calls are TRBV10-3 and TRBJ1-1; D not resolved. This CDR3 has 13 residues. V lost 4 bases and J 0 bases, leaving 6 bases between the germline ends. Germline CDR1 and CDR2: ENHRY and SYGVKD. The chain's CDR3 is CAISGKMNTEAFF. CDR3 DNA sequence: TGTGCCATCAGTGGCAAAATGAACACTGAAGCTTTCTTT.

A remark on this clonotype: A much larger clone lies one base from this, so it may be a read error. V usage is TRBV30 and J usage is TRBJ1-6; D is possibly TRBD1 (5 bases). The CDR3 runs 14 residues. Germline V gene data show CDR1 as GTSNPN and CDR2 as SVGIG (reference sequence). The CDR3 spells CAWSAGQAISPPHF. The CDR3 DNA reads as TGTGCCTGGAGTGCAGGACAAGCTATTTCACCCCCCCACTTT.

This clonotype was seen at least ten times. V gene TRBV29-1 combines with J gene TRBJ2-7, with a weak D call TRBD1 (6 bases). The CDR3 length is 12 residues. The germline V gene has CDR1 SQVTM and CDR2 ANQGSEA. The V end lost 6 bases, the J end lost 6 bases, and 15 bases lay between the germline ends. The DNA of the CDR3 is TGCAGCGTCATACCAGGGGACGGCGAGCAGTACTTC. The encoded protein is CSVIPGDGEQYF.

This chain uses TRBV27 with TRBJ1-2, with 8 bases aligning to TRBD1. With V trimmed by 5 bases and J by 4 bases, 3 bases remained unmatched. Germline values: CDR1 MNHEY, CDR2 SMNVEV (reference sequence). The CDR3 is 13 amino acids. CDR3 loop: CASSHGTGYGYTF. The CDR3 nucleotides are TGTGCCAGCAGTCATGGGACAGGCTATGGCTACACCTTC.

This clonotype was seen at least ten times. The rearrangement uses TRBV5-1 and TRBJ2-4; D remains unclear. Germline CDR1 is SGHRS and CDR2 is YFSETQ. V lost 4 bases and J lost 0, with 17 bases in between. This CDR3 is built from 17 residues. CDR3 in amino acids: CASSTGSTQLAKNIQYF. Here the CDR3 DNA reads TGCGCCAGCAGCACCGGATCGACACAGCTAGCCAAAAACATTCAGTACTTC.

This clonotype came up many times. The rearrangement joins TRBV5-6 to TRBJ2-1; D ambiguous. V was clipped by 4 bases and J by 5 bases, with 7 bases between them. Germline CDR1 reads SGHDT; CDR2 reads YYEEEE. The CDR3 is 12 residues long. The CDR3 reads CASSLKDNEQFF. CDR3 nucleotides: TGTGCCAGCAGCCTTAAGGACAATGAGCAGTTCTTC.

This clonotype was picked up a small number of times. J is TRBJ2-5 and V is TRBV11-3, with a weak D call TRBD1 (6 bases). The germline V gene has CDR1 SGHNT and CDR2 YENEEA. CDR3 length: 15 amino acids. V was shortened by 1 base and J by 5 bases, with 14 bases between the two germline ends. The CDR3 DNA is TGTGCCAGCAGCTTAGGGGGGCAGGGCTTGGAGACCCAGTACTTC. Protein product: CASSLGGQGLETQYF.

This clonotype occurred a few times. V gene TRBV11-2 combines with J gene TRBJ1-4; 7 bases fit TRBD1. The CDR3 extends over 17 amino acids. Germline values: CDR1 SGHAT, CDR2 FQNNGV. V lost 1 base, J lost 2 bases, and 7 bases stayed unmatched. CDR3 sequence: CASSLAAGTVTNEKLFF. CDR3 coding DNA: TGTGCCAGCAGCTTAGCGGCGGGGACAGTCACTAATGAAAAACTGTTTTTT.

This clonotype was observed a handful of times. The chain carries TRBV18 and TRBJ1-4; D is uncertain. CDR1 and CDR2 from the germline V gene are KGHSH and LQKENI. This CDR3 is built from 13 residues. Trimming removed 3 bases at V and 8 bases at J, with 10 bases between. CDR3 protein: CASSPTRGEKLFF. Here the CDR3 DNA reads TGTGCCAGCTCACCCACCAGAGGGGAAAAACTGTTTTTT.

V gene TRBV28 combines with J gene TRBJ1-1; possible D gene TRBD1, 5 bases. Trimming shortened V by 7 bases and J by 3 bases, and 15 bases separated the two germline ends. The V gene's germline CDR1 is MDHEN and CDR2 SYDVKM. This CDR3 is 14 amino acids long. This CDR3 reads CASTRASGYTEAFF. For the CDR3, the DNA is TGTGCCAGCACCCGAGCATCAGGGTACACTGAAGCTTTCTTT.

This clonotype has a handful of counts. Here the CDR3 reads CSVEGSIPRGYTF. The CDR3 region has the DNA TGCAGCGTTGAGGGCTCGATCCCAAGAGGCTACACCTTC. The rearrangement uses TRBV29-1 and TRBJ1-2; D gene ambiguous. V was pared by 3 bases and J by 8 bases, with 16 bases between. Germline V gene data show CDR1 as SQVTM and CDR2 as ANQGSEA. There are 13 residues in the CDR3.

The V and J genes are TRBV18 and TRBJ1-1, with D perhaps TRBD1 (5 bases). V was shortened by 3 bases and J by 0 bases, with 14 bases between the two germline ends. In germline, CDR1 is KGHSH, CDR2 LQKENI. There are 16 residues in the CDR3. The CDR3 loop is CASSPNPGRMNTEAFF. In DNA form, the CDR3 reads TGTGCCAGCTCACCTAATCCGGGACGGATGAACACTGAAGCTTTCTTT.

This clonotype was counted many times. This chain connects TRBV3-1 to TRBJ2-7, with 9 bases lining up with TRBD2. This CDR3 is 14 amino acids long. Germline values: CDR1 LGHDT, CDR2 YNNKEL (reference sequence). The trim removed 3 bases at V and 5 bases at J, leaving 5 bases unmatched. The CDR3 reads CASSHSGRGHEQYF. Here the CDR3 DNA reads TGTGCCAGCAGCCATAGCGGGAGAGGCCACGAGCAGTACTTC.

As for this clonotype: This may arise from a read error, as a much more abundant clone is one base away. The CDR3 ends on some other residue instead of the conserved phenylalanine or tryptophan, so this is likely a read error. J is TRBJ2-1 and V is TRBV7-2, with a possible D match to TRBD1 (6 bases). Trimming took off 5 bases at V and 2 bases at J, with 16 bases between the two ends. The CDR3 length is 16 residues. Germline values: CDR1 SGHTA, CDR2 FQGNSA. The CDR3 nucleotides are TGTGCCAGCAGCCCCCGAGGGGGAAGAACCTACAATGAGCAGTTCCTC. Encoded protein: CASSPRGGRTYNEQFL.

With regard to this clonotype: Given a much more abundant clone one base away, this may be a read error. V is TRBV7-6 and J is TRBJ2-1; no clear D gene. Germline-derived CDR1 and CDR2 are SGHVS and FNYEAQ. The CDR3 is 14 amino acids. The CDR3 loop is CTSSSVSSYNEQFF. Here the CDR3 DNA reads TGTACCAGCAGCTCCGTGAGCTCCTACAATGAGCAGTTCTTC.